This passage covers 32 T cell receptor beta chains from one sample sequenced in a study of T-cell reconstitution after alpha-beta-depleted transplantation in children. The TCRbeta library was prepared with unique molecular identifiers. Each CDR3 protein is one row after TCRdb ran MiXCR on the PCR reads. The table has about 610,000 distinct CDR3 sequences, about 10% seen once. The source was PBMCs from the stem cell graft donor, collected from the stem cell graft. The receptors shown here come from a human donor who donated a stem cell graft to a child with acute myeloid leukemia.

The chain couples TRBV24-1 to TRBJ1-2; 7 bases fit TRBD1. V gave up 4 bases and J gave up 8 bases; unmatched junction bases: 12. Per the germline V gene, CDR1 is KGHDR and CDR2 is SFDVKD. CDR3 length: 15 amino acids. CDR3 in DNA: TGTGCCACCAGTGAGCCTGACAGGGATCGGGCGGGCTACACCTTC. It encodes CATSEPDRDRAGYTF.

The rearrangement links TRBV7-6 to TRBJ2-2; D possibly uses TRBD1 or TRBD2 (6 bases each). The germline gives CDR1 SGHVS, CDR2 FNYEAQ. V lost 5 bases, J lost 2 bases, and 18 bases lay in between. The CDR3 runs 17 residues. The chain's CDR3 is CASSPTHRDLNTGELFF. Written as DNA, the CDR3 is TGTGCCAGCAGCCCTACCCACAGGGACTTAAACACCGGGGAGCTGTTTTTT.

Points on this clonotype: Germline and junction disagree at one end, which may indicate a read error. J is TRBJ1-1 and V is TRBV7-7; 7 bases are shared with TRBD1. CDR1 and CDR2 from the germline V gene are SSHAT and FNYEAQ (reference sequence). The CDR3 is made up of 13 amino acids. CDR3 in DNA: TGTGCTAGCAGCCGCAGTGAGGGACAGGAAGCTTTCTTT. Translated, it gives CASSRSEGQEAFF.

This clonotype was seen repeatedly, ten times or more. The chain recombines TRBV15 with TRBJ2-2, with D perhaps TRBD1 (7 bases). Germline assignment: CDR1 LNHNV and CDR2 YYDKDF (reference sequence). Trimming removed 6 bases at V and 3 bases at J, with 14 bases between. CDR3 length: 15 amino acids. The CDR3 DNA is TGTGCCACCAGTCCCGACAGGGAGGACACCGGGGAGCTGTTTTTT. This gives the protein CATSPDREDTGELFF.

The chain carries TRBV28 and TRBJ2-1; perhaps D is TRBD1 or TRBD2 (5 bases each). Germline values: CDR1 MDHEN, CDR2 SYDVKM. V lost 3 bases, J lost 10 bases, and 13 bases lay in between. This CDR3 has 13 amino acids. CDR3 nucleotide sequence: TGTGCCAGCAGTTTCCCCGGCCGGGGCGAGCAGTTCTTC. This translates into CASSFPGRGEQFF.

J is TRBJ2-2 and V is TRBV5-1, with TRBD2 identical over 12 bases. The CDR3 covers 15 residues. Germline V lookup: CDR1 SGHRS, CDR2 YFSETQ. V shed 3 bases, J shed 7 bases, and the junction held 4 bases outside the gene matches. The CDR3 DNA is TGCGCCAGCAGCTGGACTAGCGGGACGGGCGGGGAGCTGTTTTTT. As protein: CASSWTSGTGGELFF.

This clonotype has more than one count but fewer than ten. The J gene is TRBJ2-1, the V gene TRBV28, with a weak D call TRBD2 (5 bases). The CDR3 is 13 amino acids. Germline CDR1 and CDR2: MDHEN and SYDVKM. Trimming left V 9 bases short and J 3 bases short, with 12 bases between. CDR3 amino acids: CASHQEGYNEQFF. The CDR3 coding sequence is TGTGCCAGTCACCAAGAGGGCTACAATGAGCAGTTCTTC.

This sequence joins TRBV28 and TRBJ1-5; TRBD1 matches at 8 bases. The J segment lost 2 bases and the V segment lost 6 bases, leaving 18 bases of the junction unmatched. The CDR3 runs to 19 residues. Germline loops: CDR1 MDHEN, CDR2 SYDVKM. The CDR3 DNA is TGTGCCAGCAGCCCGATCCTGGGGCAGGGGGCGGGGGGCAATCAGCCCCAGCATTTT. This codes for CASSPILGQGAGGNQPQHF.

V usage is TRBV11-2 and J usage is TRBJ2-1, with D perhaps given as TRBD1 or TRBD2 (6 bases each). Germline V gene sequence: CDR1 SGHAT, CDR2 FQNNGV. V gave up 5 bases and J gave up 6 bases, with 23 bases separating them. The CDR3 consists of 17 residues. The CDR3 coding sequence is TGTGCCAGCAGCCCCCCCCCAGGACCCAGGGGAGGCAATGAGCAGTTCTTC. Protein: CASSPPPGPRGGNEQFF.

This clonotype has a count of ten or more. The chain carries TRBV7-2 and TRBJ2-1; 9 bases fit TRBD1. This CDR3 is 15 amino acids long. Per germline, CDR1 SGHTA and CDR2 FQGNSA. The ends lost 1 base at V and 5 bases at J; junction bases unmatched: 3. CDR3 in amino acids: CASSLGDRADNEQFF. The CDR3, as DNA: TGTGCCAGCAGCTTAGGGGACAGGGCTGACAATGAGCAGTTCTTC.

This clonotype was seen at least ten times. This chain joins TRBV27 and TRBJ2-6, with D possibly being TRBD1 or TRBD2 (5 bases each). In germline, CDR1 is MNHEY, CDR2 SMNVEV (reference sequence). Trimming took 9 bases from V and 0 from J, leaving 15 bases between them. This CDR3 spans 16 amino acids. The CDR3 region is CARHTGRFSGANVLTF. CDR3 DNA: TGTGCCAGACACACGGGACGGTTCTCTGGGGCCAACGTCCTGACTTTC.

This clonotype has at least ten counts. The J gene is TRBJ2-7, the V gene TRBV20-1; 7 nucleotides align to TRBD2. Germline trimming cut 5 bases from V and 4 bases from J; bases unmatched to any gene: 8. Germline CDR1 reads DFQATT; CDR2 reads SNEGSKA (reference sequence). The CDR3 has 13 residues. The DNA for the CDR3 is TGCAGTGCTCCAAGACTAGCTTCGTACGAGCAGTACTTC. It yields the protein CSAPRLASYEQYF.

This clonotype was seen just once. J is TRBJ1-5 and V is TRBV4-3; D possibly corresponds to TRBD1 (5 bases). Looked up from germline, CDR1 is LGHNA and CDR2 is YSLEER. V was shortened by 4 bases and J by 1 base, with 11 bases between the two germline ends. There are 15 residues in the CDR3. The CDR3 DNA is TGCGCCAGCAGCCGAGGGGCAGGGAGCAATCAGCCCCAGCATTTT. The encoded protein is CASSRGAGSNQPQHF.

This clonotype was recorded many times. The chain recombines TRBV6-5 with TRBJ1-6; D remains unclear. CDR3 length: 16 residues. Germline loops: CDR1 MNHEY, CDR2 SVGAGI. Trimming stripped 4 bases from V and 5 bases from J, with 15 bases between. CDR3 in amino acids: CASSWGMTDHNSPLHF. The CDR3 DNA is TGTGCCAGCAGTTGGGGAATGACGGACCATAATTCACCCCTCCACTTT.

This chain uses TRBV12-5 with TRBJ2-7, with 7 bases aligning to TRBD1. The CDR3 runs to 14 residues. V gave up 0 bases and J gave up 4 bases; unmatched junction bases: 3. Germline V gene lookup returns CDR1 LGHNT and CDR2 FRNRAP. In nucleotides, the CDR3 is TGTGCTAGTGGTTTGGTAACACAGGGGTACGAGCAGTACTTC. Protein sequence: CASGLVTQGYEQYF.

This clonotype was detected only a few times. The CDR3 is CASSLGLFGGQNTEAFF. The CDR3, as DNA: TGCGCCAGCAGCTTGGGACTTTTCGGGGGGCAGAACACTGAAGCTTTCTTT. This rearrangement joins TRBV5-1 to TRBJ1-1, with D tentatively TRBD1 (6 bases). The CDR3 extends over 17 amino acids. The germline V gene encodes CDR1 SGHRS and CDR2 YFSETQ. V lost 0 bases and J lost 1, with 16 bases in between.

The V gene is TRBV15, the J gene TRBJ2-7; TRBD1 agrees at 8 bases. Germline V gene data show CDR1 as LNHNV and CDR2 as YYDKDF (reference sequence). After removal of 2 bases from V and 7 bases from J, the junction contained 13 bases not matched to a gene. The CDR3 has 16 residues. CDR3 nucleotides: TGTGCCACCAGCAGATCTCCCACAGGGGGTAGTAGGGAGCAGTACTTC. It is translated as CATSRSPTGGSREQYF. Filled out from reference TRBV15 and TRBJ2-7, the complete variable domain reads DAMVIQNPRYQVTQFGKPVTLSCSQTLNHNVMYWYQQKSSQAPKLLFHYYDKDFNNEADTPDNFQSRRPNTSFCFLDIRSPGLGDTAMYLCATSRSPTGGSREQYFGPGTRLTVT.

V and J are TRBV5-1 and TRBJ2-1; the match to TRBD2 covers 7 bases. J gave up 4 bases and V 4 bases, and 8 bases lay outside the gene matches. The germline V gene has CDR1 SGHRS and CDR2 YFSETQ. The CDR3 is made up of 15 amino acids. This CDR3 reads CASSPSGMGYNEQFF. The CDR3, as DNA: TGCGCCAGCAGCCCCAGCGGGATGGGATACAATGAGCAGTTCTTC.

This clonotype was observed at least ten times. V and J are TRBV3-1 and TRBJ2-1; D remains unclear. V dropped 2 bases and J dropped 9 bases, with 8 bases sitting between them. The CDR3 runs to 12 residues. CDR1 LGHDT and CDR2 YNNKEL come from the germline V gene (reference sequence). The CDR3: CASSQPALEQFF. CDR3 sequence (DNA): TGTGCCAGCAGCCAACCAGCACTTGAGCAGTTCTTC.

This clonotype was picked up a small number of times. The chain carries TRBV15 and TRBJ2-7, with TRBD1 as a possible D gene (7 bases). Germline V CDR1 and CDR2: LNHNV, YYDKDF (reference sequence). Trimming stripped 9 bases from V and 7 bases from J, with 16 bases between. The CDR3 runs to 12 residues. The CDR3 spells CATQEGAGEQYF. The CDR3 DNA is TGTGCCACTCAGGAGGGGGCGGGAGAGCAGTACTTC.

This clonotype showed up just a few times. V is TRBV20-1 and J is TRBJ2-1; D remains unclear. V lost 1 base to trimming and J lost 15 bases, with 25 bases between them. CDR3 length: 15 residues. Germline CDR1 and CDR2: DFQATT and SNEGSKA (reference sequence). The CDR3 reads CSARGRRVDSRYWFF. For the CDR3, the DNA is TGCAGTGCTAGAGGGCGTCGGGTAGATAGTCGATACTGGTTCTTC.

The rearrangement uses TRBV29-1 and TRBJ2-7; weak D call: TRBD1 (5 bases). Germline CDR1 reads SQVTM; CDR2 reads ANQGSEA. V lost 7 bases to trimming and J lost 2 bases, with 15 bases between them. The CDR3 is made up of 13 amino acids. CDR3: CSGGGAGAYEQYF. CDR3 nucleotides: TGCAGCGGGGGTGGGGCAGGAGCCTACGAGCAGTACTTC.

The chain carries TRBV20-1 and TRBJ2-7; D might be TRBD1 (5 bases). V was shortened by 6 bases and J by 5 bases, with 11 bases between the two germline ends. The CDR3 runs to 11 residues. In germline, CDR1 is DFQATT, CDR2 SNEGSKA (reference sequence). The CDR3: CSAPVGDEQYF. CDR3 sequence (DNA): TGCAGTGCCCCGGTAGGGGACGAGCAGTACTTC.

This chain links TRBV9 with TRBJ2-1; no firm D call. Germline V CDR1 and CDR2: SGDLS, YYNGEE. Trimming took 0 bases from V and 6 from J, leaving 16 bases between them. The CDR3 runs to 16 residues. In DNA, the CDR3 is TGTGCCAGCAGCGTAGCCGGACCCCCGTGGGGCAATGAGCAGTTCTTC. It codes for CASSVAGPPWGNEQFF. Variable domain in full (rest from reference TRBV9 and TRBJ2-1): DSGVTQTPKHLITATGQRVTLRCSPRSGDLSVYWYQQSLDQGLQFLIQYYNGEERAKGNILERFSAQQFPDLHSELNLSSLELGDSALYFCASSVAGPPWGNEQFFGPGTRLTVL.

As to this clonotype: This may arise from a read error, as a much more abundant clone is one base away. The V gene is TRBV29-1, the J gene TRBJ2-2; D might be TRBD2 (5 bases). CDR3 length: 13 amino acids. CDR1 and CDR2 (germline): SQVTM, ANQGSEA. The CDR3 nucleotides are TGCAGCGTTGCGGAGGTAAACATCGGGGAGCTGTTTTTT. Its protein product is CSVAEVNIGELFF.

The genes are TRBV12-3 or TRBV12-4 and TRBJ2-1, with TRBD2 identical over 11 bases. The CDR3 is made up of 18 amino acids. V shed 6 bases and J 3 bases; nucleotides not matched to a gene: 13. The CDR3 DNA is TGTGCCAGCAGCCCTCCCCCTCTGACTAGCGGGGACTACAATGAGCAGTTCTTC. It specifies CASSPPPLTSGDYNEQFF.

The chain carries TRBV20-1 and TRBJ1-2, with 8 bases matching TRBD1. The CDR3 totals 16 residues. From germline, CDR1 is DFQATT and CDR2 SNEGSKA (reference sequence). After removal of 5 bases from V and 2 bases from J, the junction contained 13 bases not matched to a gene. The CDR3 here is CSAPSRAGGENYGYTF. The CDR3 region has the DNA TGCAGTGCTCCTTCGAGGGCAGGGGGCGAAAACTATGGCTACACCTTC.

This clonotype was seen a few times. CDR3 sequence: CASKETQSSYNEQFF. Written as DNA, the CDR3 is TGTGCCAGCAAGGAGACCCAGAGCTCCTACAATGAGCAGTTCTTC. The chain carries TRBV5-4 and TRBJ2-1; D is unresolved. Germline V gene lookup returns CDR1 SGHNT and CDR2 YYREEE (reference sequence). The CDR3 is made up of 15 amino acids. V lost 6 bases, J lost 0 bases, and 13 bases lay in between.

This clonotype was seen at least ten times. J is TRBJ2-7 and V is TRBV5-1, with D perhaps matching TRBD1 or TRBD2 (5 bases each). Germline values: CDR1 SGHRS, CDR2 YFSETQ. This CDR3 contains 13 residues. The V gene lost 2 bases and the J gene lost 7 bases, with 13 bases spanning the gap. The DNA of the CDR3 is TGCGCCAGCAGCTTCGGGACCCCCATGGAGCAGTACTTC. It specifies CASSFGTPMEQYF.

This clonotype has more than one count but fewer than ten. The rearrangement joins TRBV6-6 to TRBJ2-7, with 7 positions matching TRBD2. In germline, CDR1 is MNHNY, CDR2 SVGAGI (reference sequence). The CDR3 runs to 13 residues. Unmatched junction bases numbered 11, after V lost 10 bases and J lost 5 bases. The CDR3 coding sequence is TGTGCCACGGTCCTCGGCGGGAGCAACGAGCAGTACTTC. As protein: CATVLGGSNEQYF.

This clonotype came up a few times. The chain couples TRBV6-2 or TRBV6-3 to TRBJ2-7; 8 bases are a match to TRBD2. The junction had 12 bases not matched to a gene; V was cut back by 6 bases and J by 5 bases. Germline V lookup: CDR1 MNHEY, CDR2 SVGEGT. The CDR3 consists of 15 residues. Written as DNA, the CDR3 is TGTGCCAGCAGCTCAAAGCCGGGACTAGTCCACGAGCAGTACTTC. Translation gives CASSSKPGLVHEQYF.

This clonotype showed up many times. The chain is built from TRBV6-5 and TRBJ1-4, with a weak D call TRBD1 (6 bases). This CDR3 is 16 amino acids long. Germline V gene lookup returns CDR1 MNHEY and CDR2 SVGAGI. V lost 4 bases, J lost 5 bases, and 17 bases lay in between. Written as DNA, the CDR3 is TGTGCCAGCAGTTTCACCCAAGGACAGCGAAATGAAAAACTGTTTTTT. Translation gives CASSFTQGQRNEKLFF.